This passage covers 3 T cell receptor beta chains from one sample sequenced in a study of shared clonotypes between healthy human individuals. Method: immunoSEQ multiplex PCR; TCRdb's copy keeps in-frame clones and lacks some. The table records about 660,000 clones, over 65% of them present only once. Source material: memory CD4+ T cells sorted from blood. Subset indicated: CD45RA-negative fraction. The origin of the receptors is a woman in her 30s in good health.

This rearrangement joins TRBV10-3 to TRBJ1-5; 8 nucleotides align to TRBD1. The CDR3 sequence is 14 residues long. Germline assignment: CDR1 ENHRY and CDR2 SYGVKD. The V and J ends lost 10 bases and 5 bases, in that order; junction bases with no gene match: 10. CDR3 coding DNA: TGTGCCACTGGGGACAGGCCCCAGGATCAGCCCCAGCATTTT. As protein: CATGDRPQDQPQHF.

CDR3 sequence (DNA): TGTGCCAGCAGCCCCGGGGGCGCACGGAACACCGGGGAGCTGTTTTTT. This codes for CASSPGGARNTGELFF. V is TRBV5-4 and J is TRBJ2-2; D possibly matches TRBD1 or TRBD2 (6 bases each). Trimming took 4 bases from V and 1 from J, leaving 14 bases between them. Germline CDR1 SGHNT, CDR2 YYREEE (reference sequence). This CDR3 spans 16 amino acids.

The chain employs TRBV23-1 and TRBJ1-3, with D uncertain. TRBV23-1 is annotated as an ORF whose role is uncertain. CDR3 length equals 17 residues. V was cut by 0 bases and J by 0 bases, with 12 bases left in between. In DNA, the CDR3 is TGCGCCAGCAGTCAATCGAGGGAGCGGTTCTCTGGAAACACCATATATTTT. Translated, it gives CASSQSRERFSGNTIYF.